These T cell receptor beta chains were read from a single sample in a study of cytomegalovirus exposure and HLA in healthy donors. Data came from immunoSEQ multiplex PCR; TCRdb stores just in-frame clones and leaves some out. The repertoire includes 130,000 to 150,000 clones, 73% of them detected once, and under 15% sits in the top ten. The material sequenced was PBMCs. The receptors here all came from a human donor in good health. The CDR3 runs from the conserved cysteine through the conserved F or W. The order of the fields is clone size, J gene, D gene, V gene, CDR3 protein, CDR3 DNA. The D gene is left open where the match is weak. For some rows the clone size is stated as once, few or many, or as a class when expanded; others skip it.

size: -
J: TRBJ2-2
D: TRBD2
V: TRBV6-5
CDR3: CASSLSGGAAGELFF
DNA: TGTGCCAGCAGTTTAAGCGGGGGGGCGGCCGGGGAGCTGTTTTTT

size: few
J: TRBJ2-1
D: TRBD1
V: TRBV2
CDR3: CASNELSRGQGDEQFF
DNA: TGTGCCAGCAACGAGCTCAGTCGGGGACAGGGGGATGAGCAGTTCTTC

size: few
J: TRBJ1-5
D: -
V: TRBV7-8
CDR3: CASSLVGADSNQPQHF
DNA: TGTGCCAGCAGCTTAGTTGGGGCAGATAGCAATCAGCCCCAGCATTTT

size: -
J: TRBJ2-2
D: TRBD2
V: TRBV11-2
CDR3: CASSPGLVGTGELFF
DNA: TGTGCCAGCAGCCCCGGACTAGTAGGTACCGGGGAGCTGTTTTTT

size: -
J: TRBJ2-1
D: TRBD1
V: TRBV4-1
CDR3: CASSQIGQGEGYNEQFF
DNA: TGCGCCAGCAGCCAAATCGGTCAGGGGGAAGGCTACAATGAGCAGTTCTTC

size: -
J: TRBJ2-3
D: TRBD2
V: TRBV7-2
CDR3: CASSARLAGGWDTQYF
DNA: TGTGCCAGCAGCGCGAGACTAGCGGGGGGGTGGGATACGCAGTATTTT

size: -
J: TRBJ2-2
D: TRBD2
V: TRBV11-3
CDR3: CASSLLAASGELFF
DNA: TGTGCCAGCAGTCTCCTAGCGGCGTCCGGGGAGCTGTTTTTT

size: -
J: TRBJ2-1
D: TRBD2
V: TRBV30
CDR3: CAWNGGSSYNEQFF
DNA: TGTGCCTGGAATGGCGGGAGCTCCTACAATGAGCAGTTCTTC

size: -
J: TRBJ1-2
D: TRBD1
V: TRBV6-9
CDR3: CASNMLGQGAGYTF
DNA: TGTGCCAGCAATATGTTGGGACAGGGGGCGGGCTACACCTTC

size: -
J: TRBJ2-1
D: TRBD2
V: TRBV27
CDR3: CASSLTSGSEQFF
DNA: TGTGCCAGCAGTCTAACTAGCGGAAGTGAGCAGTTCTTC

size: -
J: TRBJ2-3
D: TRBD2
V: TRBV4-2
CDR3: CASSITSGGTDTQYF
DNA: TGTGCCAGCAGCATTACTAGCGGGGGCACAGATACGCAGTATTTT

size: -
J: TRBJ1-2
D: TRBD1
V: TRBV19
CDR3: CASRRPGTGDGYTF
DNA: TGTGCCAGTAGACGTCCCGGGACAGGGGATGGCTACACCTTC

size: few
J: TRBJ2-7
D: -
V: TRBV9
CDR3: CASSVAASSGSYEQYF
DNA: TGTGCCAGCAGCGTAGCTGCCTCGTCAGGGTCCTACGAGCAGTACTTC

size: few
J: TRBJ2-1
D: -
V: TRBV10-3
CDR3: CAISERHNSYNEQFF
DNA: TGTGCCATCAGTGAGAGACATAACTCCTACAATGAGCAGTTCTTC

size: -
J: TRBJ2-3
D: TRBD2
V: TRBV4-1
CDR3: CASSRGGTSGSPKDTQYF
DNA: TGCGCCAGCAGCCGAGGCGGGACTAGCGGGAGTCCGAAAGATACGCAGTATTTT

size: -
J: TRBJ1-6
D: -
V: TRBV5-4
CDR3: CASRRPFGDSPLHF
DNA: TGTGCCAGCAGGAGGCCTTTCGGCGATTCACCCCTCCACTTT

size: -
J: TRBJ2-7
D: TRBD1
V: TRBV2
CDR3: CASSTGTVYEQYF
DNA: TGTGCCAGCAGCACCGGGACAGTCTACGAGCAGTACTTC

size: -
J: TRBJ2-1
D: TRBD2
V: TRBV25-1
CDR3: CASSGPSREGYNEQFF
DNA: TGTGCCAGCAGTGGGCCCTCACGGGAGGGCTACAATGAGCAGTTCTTC

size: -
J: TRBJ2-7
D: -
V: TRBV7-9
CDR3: CASSLSTVPSSYEQYF
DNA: TGTGCCAGCAGCTTATCGACAGTGCCAAGCTCCTACGAGCAGTACTTC

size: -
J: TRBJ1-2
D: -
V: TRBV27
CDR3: CASGGGTVGYTF
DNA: TGTGCCAGCGGGGGGGGGACCGTCGGCTACACCTTC

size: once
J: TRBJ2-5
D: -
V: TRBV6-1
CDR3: CASSVLGDQETQYF
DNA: TGTGCCAGCAGCGTTCTGGGAGACCAAGAGACCCAGTACTTC

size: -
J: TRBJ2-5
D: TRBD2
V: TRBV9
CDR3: CASSPGGTSVRETQYF
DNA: TGTGCCAGCAGCCCCGGCGGGACTAGCGTTCGGGAGACCCAGTACTTC

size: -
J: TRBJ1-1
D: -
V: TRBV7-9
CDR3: CASSLVSATEAFF
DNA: TGTGCCAGCAGCTTAGTAAGCGCTACTGAAGCTTTCTTT

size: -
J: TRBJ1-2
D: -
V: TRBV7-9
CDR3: CSSSSGLYGYTF
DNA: TGTTCCAGCAGCTCAGGTCTTTATGGCTACACCTTC

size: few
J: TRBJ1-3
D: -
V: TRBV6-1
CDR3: CASSERGPGADTIYF
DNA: TGTGCCAGCAGTGAAAGGGGACCAGGGGCAGACACCATATATTTT

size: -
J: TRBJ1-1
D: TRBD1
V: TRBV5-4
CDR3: CASSLQGRYTEAFF
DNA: TGTGCCAGCAGCTTACAGGGGCGTTACACTGAAGCTTTCTTT

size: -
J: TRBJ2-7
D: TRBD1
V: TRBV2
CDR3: CAIQTGTYEQYF
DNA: TGTGCCATACAGACAGGGACCTACGAGCAGTACTTC

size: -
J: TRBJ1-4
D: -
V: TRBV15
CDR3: CATSRDRVSEKLFF
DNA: TGTGCCACCAGCAGAGATCGTGTCAGTGAAAAACTGTTTTTT

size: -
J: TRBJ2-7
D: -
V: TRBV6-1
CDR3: CASSDWSTREQYF
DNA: TGTGCCAGCAGTGACTGGTCGACGAGGGAGCAGTACTTC

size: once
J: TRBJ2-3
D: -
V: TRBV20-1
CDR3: CSASISDTQYF
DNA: TGCAGTGCTAGTATATCTGATACGCAGTATTTT

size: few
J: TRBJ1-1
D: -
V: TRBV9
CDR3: CASSAGGSTEAFF
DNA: TGTGCCAGCAGCGCCGGTGGGAGCACTGAAGCTTTCTTT

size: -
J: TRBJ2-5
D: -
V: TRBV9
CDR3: CASSGEGVLETQYF
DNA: TGTGCCAGCAGCGGTGAGGGGGTTTTGGAGACCCAGTACTTC

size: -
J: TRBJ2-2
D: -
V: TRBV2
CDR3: CASSERQGPTGELFF
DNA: TGTGCCAGCAGTGAAAGGCAGGGCCCCACCGGGGAGCTGTTTTTT

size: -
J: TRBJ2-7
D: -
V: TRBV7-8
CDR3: CASSPRSEGLTYEQYF
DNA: TGTGCCAGCAGCCCACGATCGGAGGGGCTCACCTACGAGCAGTACTTC

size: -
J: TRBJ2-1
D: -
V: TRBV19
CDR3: CASSMKRPSYNEQFF
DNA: TGTGCCAGTAGTATGAAGCGGCCCTCCTACAATGAGCAGTTCTTC

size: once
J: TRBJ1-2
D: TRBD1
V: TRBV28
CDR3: CASRTGTCGYTF
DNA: TGTGCCAGCAGGACAGGGACCTGTGGCTACACCTTC

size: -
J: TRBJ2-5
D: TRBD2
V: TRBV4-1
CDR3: CASSQPGLPGETQYF
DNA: TGCGCCAGCAGCCAACCGGGACTACCGGGGGAGACCCAGTACTTC

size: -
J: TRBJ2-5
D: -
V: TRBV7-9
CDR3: CASRPLAGRETQYF
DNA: TGTGCCAGCAGGCCACTAGCAGGTCGGGAGACCCAGTACTTC

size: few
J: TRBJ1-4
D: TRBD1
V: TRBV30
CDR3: CAWSGQGNEKLFF
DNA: TGTGCCTGGAGTGGACAGGGGAATGAAAAACTGTTTTTT